What follows describes a single T cell receptor beta chain. The data were obtained in a study of long-term antiretroviral therapy in people with HIV. This CDR3 has 16 residues. The V segment lost 1 base and the J segment 0 bases; nucleotides outside the gene matches: 4. Germline V gene data show CDR1 as SGHAT and CDR2 as FQNNGV. Assay version v3.0 of immunoSEQ was used, and it was run at survey level. Produced via immunoSEQ multiplex PCR; TCRdb's table is partial and in-frame only. The sample yields some 28,000 clones, more than 85% seen once. The sequenced sample was unsorted PBMCs, obtained 5.3 years after starting antiretroviral therapy. The chain employs TRBV11-2 and TRBJ1-2, with 8 bases lining up with TRBD1. This receptor was obtained from a middle-aged man with HIV. CDR3 DNA sequence: TGTGCCAGCAGCTTAGGCCCGACAGGGGCTAACTATGGCTACACCTTC. It codes for CASSLGPTGANYGYTF. The whole variable domain, filled in from reference TRBV11-2 and TRBJ1-2, reads EAGVAQSPRYKIIEKRQSVAFWCNPISGHATLYWYQQILGQGPKLLIQFQNNGVVDDSQLPKDRFSAERLKGVDSTLKIQPAKLEDSAVYLCASSLGPTGANYGYTFGSGTRLTVV.